Below, 14 T cell receptor beta chains from the same sample are listed, as sequenced in a study of blood T cell repertoires in COVID-19 (TCRdb year 2020). The receptor library was made with the immunoSEQ multiplex PCR assay. TCRdb's version of the immuneACCESS table is confined to in-frame rearrangements and falls short of the full clone set. An unresolved V gene accounts for under half of the shortfall where checked; the remainder is of unknown origin. Here the sample has some 93,000 clones; roughly 80% occur a single time. The ten biggest clones cover 24% of the sample. The sequencing input was peripheral blood. The receptors derive from a human donor in a cohort sampled during active COVID-19.

CDR3 protein: CASSYPSRTASGNTIYF. DNA of the CDR3: TGTGCCAGCAGCTACCCTAGTAGGACAGCCTCTGGAAACACCATATATTTT. The J gene is TRBJ1-3, the V gene TRBV11-2, with TRBD1 as a possible D gene (6 bases). CDR1 SGHAT and CDR2 FQNNGV come from the germline V gene. V shed 4 bases and J shed 0 bases, with 16 bases lying between them. The length of the CDR3 is 17 residues. The whole variable domain, filled in from reference TRBV11-2 and TRBJ1-3, reads EAGVAQSPRYKIIEKRQSVAFWCNPISGHATLYWYQQILGQGPKLLIQFQNNGVVDDSQLPKDRFSAERLKGVDSTLKIQPAKLEDSAVYLCASSYPSRTASGNTIYFGEGSWLTVV.

This clone is a singleton in its sample. V is TRBV4-1 and J is TRBJ1-4; D remains ambiguous. The CDR3 runs to 18 residues. Trimming took 4 bases from V and 0 from J, leaving 18 bases between them. Germline CDR1 is MGHRA and CDR2 is YSYEKL. The CDR3 sequence is CASSLHGLSGATNEKLFF. The CDR3, as DNA: TGCGCCAGCAGCCTTCATGGACTCTCCGGCGCAACTAATGAAAAACTGTTTTTT.

This sequence joins TRBV3-1 (or the pseudogene TRBV3-2) and TRBJ2-1, with D possibly TRBD1 on 6 matching bases. CDR3 length: 14 residues. Germline CDR1 is LGHDT and CDR2 is YNNKEL (reference sequence). V lost 3 bases and J 8 bases, leaving 14 bases between the germline ends. DNA for the CDR3: TGTGCCAGCAGCCACCAGGGGCAGGTCTATGAGCAGTTCTTC. It codes for CASSHQGQVYEQFF.

The chain has TRBV30 and TRBJ2-1; no reliable D call. The CDR3 has 13 amino acids. From germline, CDR1 is GTSNPN and CDR2 SVGIG (reference sequence). Between the trimmed V and J ends, which lost 3 bases and 2 bases, there was a span of 8 bases. The CDR3 spells CAWRSTPYNEQFF. DNA for the CDR3: TGTGCCTGGAGGAGTACCCCCTACAATGAGCAGTTCTTC.

V is TRBV12-3 or TRBV12-4 and J is TRBJ1-1; D unresolved. The CDR3 covers 13 residues. Deletions cut 6 bases from V and 3 bases from J, with 11 bases between. The CDR3 DNA follows: TGTGCCAGCAGATATACCACGGACACTGAAGCTTTCTTT. Amino acid sequence: CASRYTTDTEAFF.

The V and J genes are TRBV15 and TRBJ2-2; D call uncertain. This CDR3 has 13 amino acids. The germline V gene has CDR1 LNHNV and CDR2 YYDKDF (reference sequence). Trimming took off 5 bases at V and 6 bases at J, with 10 bases between the two ends. The CDR3 loop is CATSGRYAGELFF. CDR3 DNA: TGTGCCACCAGCGGCAGGTACGCCGGGGAGCTGTTTTTT.

The chain recombines TRBV18 with TRBJ2-4, with 13 bases matching TRBD2. Unmatched junction bases numbered 1, after V lost 5 bases and J lost 9 bases. The CDR3 loop spans 13 amino acids. The germline V gene encodes CDR1 KGHSH and CDR2 LQKENI. The CDR3 bases are TGTGCCAGCTCAGGGACTAGCGGGACCATTCAGTACTTC. It codes for CASSGTSGTIQYF.

The rearrangement joins TRBV3-1 (or the pseudogene TRBV3-2) to TRBJ1-2; TRBD1 is a possible D gene (5 bases). CDR1 is LGHDT, CDR2 YNNKEL, per germline (reference sequence). The CDR3 is 13 amino acids. V lost 3 bases to trimming and J lost 5 bases, with 10 bases between them. The chain's CDR3 is CASSHVQGYGYTF. The CDR3 bases are TGTGCCAGCAGCCATGTCCAGGGATATGGCTACACCTTC.

The V and J genes are TRBV7-6 and TRBJ2-1, with TRBD2 matching over 12 bases. The trim removed 5 bases at V and 5 bases at J, leaving 13 bases unmatched. The CDR3 is made up of 18 amino acids. CDR1 and CDR2 from the germline V gene are SGHVS and FNYEAQ. The CDR3 protein is CASSRLAGGYSNNNEQFF. The DNA for the CDR3 is TGTGCCAGCAGCCGCCTAGCGGGAGGGTACTCCAATAACAATGAGCAGTTCTTC. The variable domain in full, with the rest retrieved from reference TRBV7-6 and TRBJ2-1, is GAGVSQSPRYKVTKRGQDVALRCDPISGHVSLYWYRQALGQGPEFLTYFNYEAQQDKSGLPNDRFSAERPEGSISTLTIQRTEQRDSAMYRCASSRLAGGYSNNNEQFFGPGTRLTVL.

CDR3 coding DNA: TGTGCCACCAGACTAGCGGGAGAAGTCAATGAGCAGTTCTTC. Its translation: CATRLAGEVNEQFF. The chain joins TRBV10-3 to TRBJ2-1; TRBD2 aligns across 12 bases. The CDR3 is made up of 14 amino acids. V trimming: 10 bases; J trimming: 6 bases; junction bases outside the gene matches: 7. The V gene's germline CDR1 is ENHRY and CDR2 SYGVKD.

The genes are TRBV7-2 and TRBJ2-1; no reliable D call. The CDR3 has 11 amino acids. V shed 2 bases and J shed 9 bases, with 5 bases lying between them. The germline gives CDR1 SGHTA, CDR2 FQGNSA. The CDR3 is CASSLTREQFF. CDR3 nucleotides: TGTGCCAGCAGCTTAACGCGTGAGCAGTTCTTC.

This chain uses TRBV2 with TRBJ2-7, with D possibly TRBD1 on 6 matching bases. Trimming stripped 3 bases from V and 2 bases from J, with 14 bases between. CDR3 size: 15 residues. Per germline, CDR1 SNHLY and CDR2 FYNNEI. Written as DNA, the CDR3 is TGTGCCAGCAGTGAGACGACAGGAACCACCTACGAGCAGTACTTC. Translated, it gives CASSETTGTTYEQYF.

This chain links TRBV6-1 with TRBJ1-5; D gene unclear. This CDR3 has 17 amino acids. Germline values: CDR1 MNHNS, CDR2 SASEGT. Trimming cost V 0 bases and J 6 bases, with 18 bases left between them. The CDR3 loop is CASSEALRSGRGQPQHF. CDR3 sequence (DNA): TGTGCCAGCAGTGAAGCATTAAGGTCCGGTCGAGGTCAGCCCCAGCATTTT.

The chain couples TRBV5-1 to TRBJ2-5; D possibly corresponds to TRBD2 (7 bases). Germline V lookup: CDR1 SGHRS, CDR2 YFSETQ. Trimming shortened V by 4 bases and J by 2 bases, and 18 bases separated the two germline ends. CDR3 size: 16 residues. The CDR3 spells CASSRGGGGGQETQYF. The CDR3, as DNA: TGCGCCAGCAGCCGTGGAGGCGGGGGCGGGCAAGAGACCCAGTACTTC.